This TCR beta chain was recovered during a study of T cells after yellow fever vaccination. Study-level background: Preparation of fractions with low cell numbers was performed using SMART-Seq v4 Ultra Low Input.

This clonotype showed up just a few times. MiXCR was run by TCRdb on the 5' RACE reads, yielding one entry per CDR3 protein. This sample has fewer than 350,000 distinct CDR3 sequences; 8.7% occur once, and the top ten carry roughly 18%. V lost 5 bases, J lost 6 bases, and 17 bases lay in between. This CDR3 is 15 amino acids long. The J gene is TRBJ1-5, the V gene TRBV12-3 or TRBV12-4; possibly TRBD1 for D (6 bases). The sequencing used PBMCs, collected on the day of the first yellow fever vaccination. The TCR sequence derives from a man aged 18 to 30 who received the YFV17D yellow fever vaccine. CDR3 sequence (DNA): TGTGCCAGCAGTAGAACAGGGCCCACGGTTCAGCCCCAGCATTTT. Translating gives CASSRTGPTVQPQHF.